Here is one TCR beta chain with its context. The target antigen is unknown. This sample was included in a study of T cells in Graves' hyperthyroidism and ophthalmopathy. Broader study findings: Most expanded thyroid clonotypes above 0.001 recurred in blood.

Template material for amplifying TCR beta CDR3 regions consisted of RNA transcripts. HTBI primers were used for first-round RT-PCR of the TCR CDR3. A single record per CDR3 protein comes from TCRdb applying MiXCR to the multiplex PCR reads. The profile shows a few hundred thousand distinct CDR3 sequences, roughly 15% of them singletons. This CDR3 is built from 18 residues. CDR1 SGHTA and CDR2 FQGTGA come from the germline V gene. Trimming shortened V by 1 base and J by 0 bases, and 16 bases separated the two germline ends. V is TRBV7-3 and J is TRBJ2-4; maybe TRBD2 (5 bases). Sequencing used blood. The clonotype was recovered from a woman between 25 and 40 years old with Graves' ophthalmopathy. The CDR3 loop reads CASSLKLVGVQAKNIQYF. The DNA of the CDR3 is TGTGCCAGCAGCTTAAAACTAGTGGGAGTCCAAGCCAAAAACATTCAGTACTTC. Filled out from reference TRBV7-3 and TRBJ2-4, the complete variable domain reads GAGVSQTPSNKVTEKGKYVELRCDPISGHTALYWYRQSLGQGPEFLIYFQGTGAADDSGLPNDRFFAVRPEGSVSTLKIQRTERGDSAVYLCASSLKLVGVQAKNIQYFGAGTRLSVL.